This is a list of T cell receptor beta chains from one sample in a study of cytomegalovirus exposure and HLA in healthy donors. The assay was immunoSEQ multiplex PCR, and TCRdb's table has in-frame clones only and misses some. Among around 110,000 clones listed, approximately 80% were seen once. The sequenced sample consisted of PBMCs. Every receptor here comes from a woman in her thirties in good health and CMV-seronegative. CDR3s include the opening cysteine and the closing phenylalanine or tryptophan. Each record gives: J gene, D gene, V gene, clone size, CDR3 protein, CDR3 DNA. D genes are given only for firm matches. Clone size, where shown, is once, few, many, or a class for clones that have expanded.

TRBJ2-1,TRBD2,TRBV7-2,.,CASSLGTSGRLMGEQFF,TGTGCCAGCAGCCTCGGGACTAGCGGGAGATTGATGGGTGAGCAGTTCTTC
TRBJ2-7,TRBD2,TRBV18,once,CASSPARGGEAYYEQYF,TGTGCCAGCTCCCCAGCCCGGGGGGGAGAAGCGTACTACGAGCAGTACTTC
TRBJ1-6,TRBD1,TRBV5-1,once,CASSWRQGSNSPLHF,TGCGCCAGCAGCTGGAGACAGGGGTCGAATTCACCCCTCCACTTT
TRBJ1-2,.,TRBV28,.,CASSLLGQPGGYTF,TGTGCCAGCAGTCTCTTGGGGCAACCGGGCGGCTACACCTTC
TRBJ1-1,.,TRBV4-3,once,CASSQGRWNTEAFF,TGCGCCAGCAGCCAAGGTAGATGGAACACTGAAGCTTTCTTT
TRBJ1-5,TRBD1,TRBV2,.,CASSGRDRGGQPQHF,TGTGCCAGCAGCGGCCGGGACAGGGGAGGTCAGCCCCAGCATTTT
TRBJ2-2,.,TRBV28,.,CATYLGGENTGELFF,TGTGCAACCTACCTAGGCGGGGAGAACACCGGGGAGCTGTTTTTT
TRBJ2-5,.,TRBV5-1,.,CASSTQLENQETQYF,TGCGCCAGCAGCACCCAACTAGAGAACCAAGAGACCCAGTACTTC
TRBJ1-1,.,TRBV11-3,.,CASSLSRGTEAFF,TGTGCCAGCAGCTTATCTCGGGGGACTGAAGCTTTCTTT
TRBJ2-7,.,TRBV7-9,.,CSSLLYDDLREQYF,TGTTCCAGCCTGCTTTATGATGACTTGCGCGAGCAGTACTTC
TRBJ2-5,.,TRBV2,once,CASITVVQGARGGTQYF,TGTGCCAGCATCACTGTGGTTCAGGGGGCTAGGGGGGGGACCCAGTACTTC
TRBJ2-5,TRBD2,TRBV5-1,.,CASSFYHRLAGLQETQYF,TGCGCCAGCAGCTTCTATCATAGACTAGCGGGCTTACAAGAGACCCAGTACTTC
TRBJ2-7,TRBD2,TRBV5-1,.,CASSWTSGSYEQYF,TGCGCCAGCAGCTGGACTAGCGGGAGCTACGAGCAGTACTTC
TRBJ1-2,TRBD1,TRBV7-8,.,CASSPTGADYGYTF,TGTGCCAGCAGCCCGACAGGGGCCGACTATGGCTACACCTTC
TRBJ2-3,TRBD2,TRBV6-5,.,CASLLSGESTDTQYF,TGTGCCAGCCTACTTAGCGGGGAGAGCACAGATACGCAGTATTTT
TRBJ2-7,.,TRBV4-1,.,CASSQVGVYEQYF,TGCGCCAGCAGCCAAGTGGGAGTTTACGAGCAGTACTTC
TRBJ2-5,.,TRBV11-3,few,CASSLDERETQYF,TGTGCCAGCAGCTTAGACGAGCGGGAGACCCAGTACTTC
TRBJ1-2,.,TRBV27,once,CASAYKGPYGYTF,TGTGCCAGCGCGTACAAGGGGCCTTATGGCTACACCTTC
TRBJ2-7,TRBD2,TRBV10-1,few,CASSTQLAGEQYF,TGCGCCAGCAGTACACAACTAGCGGGCGAGCAGTACTTC
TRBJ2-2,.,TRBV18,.,CASSPRDPSAGELFF,TGTGCCAGCTCCCCTCGCGATCCTAGTGCCGGGGAGCTGTTTTTT
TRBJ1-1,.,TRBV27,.,CASSLGVLTEAFF,TGTGCCAGCAGTCTCGGGGTACTAACTGAAGCTTTCTTT
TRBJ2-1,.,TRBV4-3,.,CASSQDGVDGAQRSYNEQFF,TGCGCCAGCAGCCAAGATGGTGTAGATGGGGCCCAAAGGTCCTACAATGAGCAGTTCTTC
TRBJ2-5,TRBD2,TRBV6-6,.,CASNIAGGEETQYF,TGTGCCAGCAATATAGCGGGAGGGGAGGAGACCCAGTACTTC